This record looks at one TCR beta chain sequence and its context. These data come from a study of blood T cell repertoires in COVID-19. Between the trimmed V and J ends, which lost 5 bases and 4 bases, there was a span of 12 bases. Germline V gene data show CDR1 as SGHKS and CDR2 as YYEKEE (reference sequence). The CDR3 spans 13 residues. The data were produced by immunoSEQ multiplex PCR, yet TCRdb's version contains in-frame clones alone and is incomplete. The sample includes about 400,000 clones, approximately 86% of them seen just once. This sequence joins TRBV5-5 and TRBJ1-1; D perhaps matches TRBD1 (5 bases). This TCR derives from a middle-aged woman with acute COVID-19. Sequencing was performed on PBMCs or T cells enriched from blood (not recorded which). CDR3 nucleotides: TGTGCCAGCAGGATCTGGGGGGGCACTGAAGCTTTCTTT. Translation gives CASRIWGGTEAFF.